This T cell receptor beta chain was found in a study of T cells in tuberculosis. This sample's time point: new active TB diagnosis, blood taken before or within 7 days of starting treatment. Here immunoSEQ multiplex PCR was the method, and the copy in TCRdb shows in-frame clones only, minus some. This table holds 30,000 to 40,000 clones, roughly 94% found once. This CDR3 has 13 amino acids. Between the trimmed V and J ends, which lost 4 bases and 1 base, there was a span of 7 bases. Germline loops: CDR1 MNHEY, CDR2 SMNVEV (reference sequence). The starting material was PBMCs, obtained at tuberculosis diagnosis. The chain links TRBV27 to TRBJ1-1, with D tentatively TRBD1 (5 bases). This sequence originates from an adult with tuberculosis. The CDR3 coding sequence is TGTGCCAGCAGTTCTGACAGGAACACTGAAGCTTTCTTT. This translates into CASSSDRNTEAFF.